The 10 T cell receptor beta chains below were found in one sample sequenced in a study of cytomegalovirus exposure and HLA in healthy donors. PCR was performed using 60 Vbeta and 13 Jbeta primers. Method: immunoSEQ multiplex PCR; TCRdb's copy keeps in-frame clones and lacks some. In the table there are about 190,000 clones, over 65% of which are singletons. Sequencing used PBMCs. The receptors were sampled from a woman aged 25-40 years in good health and CMV-seronegative.

Regarding this clone: Sequence at one end of the junction differs from germline and may be a read error. J is TRBJ2-1 and V is TRBV20-1; possible D gene TRBD2, 6 bases. The germline V gene has CDR1 DFQATT and CDR2 SNEGSKA (reference sequence). The CDR3 loop spans 11 amino acids. This chain's CDR3 is CSAEPGLTALF. DNA of the CDR3: TGCAGTGCTGAACCGGGACTGACGGCGCTCTTC.

Only a few counts were recorded for this clone. The chain couples TRBV18 to TRBJ1-1; possible D gene TRBD1, 6 bases. Germline CDR1 reads KGHSH; CDR2 reads LQKENI. Deletions cut 0 bases from V and 4 bases from J, with 15 bases between. The CDR3 totals 16 residues. The CDR3 coding sequence is TGTGCCAGCTCACCACCGTTTCAGGGGAAAGGCACTGAAGCTTTCTTT. Translated, it gives CASSPPFQGKGTEAFF.

The rearrangement links TRBV10-2 to TRBJ2-3; 7 bases align to TRBD2. Germline CDR1 and CDR2: WSHSY and SAAADI. CDR3 length equals 17 residues. Trimming at V came to 4 bases and at J to 2 bases, leaving 12 bases not matched to a gene. The CDR3 protein is CASSVLTGTTDTDTQYF. CDR3 sequence (DNA): TGCGCCAGCAGTGTTCTCACCGGGACTACCGACACAGATACGCAGTATTTT.

The J gene is TRBJ1-5, the V gene TRBV21-1; the D call TRBD1 from the table was never checked on the DNA. TRBV21-1 is a pseudogene segment. The CDR3 length is 16 residues. CDR3 amino acids: CASSLADRSGNQPQHF. CDR3 bases: TGTGCCAGCAGCCTCGCCGACAGGTCGGGCAATCAGCCCCAGCATTTT.

The chain is built from TRBV7-3 and TRBJ2-1, with 11 positions matching TRBD2. The CDR3 sequence is 14 residues long. With 6 bases clipped from V and 6 bases from J, the junction kept 4 bases outside the gene matches. Germline CDR1 is SGHTA and CDR2 is FQGTGA. The CDR3 protein is CASSRGTSGNEQFF. The CDR3 DNA reads as TGTGCCAGCAGTCGAGGGACTAGCGGCAATGAGCAGTTCTTC.

The gene calls are TRBV7-6 and TRBJ2-5; 7 nucleotides line up with TRBD1. Trimming cost V 0 bases and J 2 bases; bases outside gene matches: 3. Germline lookup yields CDR1 SGHVS and CDR2 FNYEAQ. The CDR3 covers 15 residues. The CDR3 loop reads CASSLAGGRQETQYF. The CDR3 coding sequence is TGTGCCAGCAGCTTAGCAGGGGGCAGACAAGAGACCCAGTACTTC.

Only one count was recorded for this clone. The chain uses TRBV4-1 and TRBJ2-4; D gene uncertain. This CDR3 is 15 amino acids long. V was trimmed by 1 base and J by 0 bases, leaving 7 bases between them. Germline V CDR1 and CDR2: MGHRA, YSYEKL. The CDR3 DNA reads as TGCGCCAGCAGCCAAGTCCCACTAGCCAAAAACATTCAGTACTTC. Protein: CASSQVPLAKNIQYF.

The J gene is TRBJ2-3, the V gene TRBV18; TRBD2 matches 9 bases. Germline trimming cut 9 bases from V and 0 bases from J; bases unmatched to any gene: 7. The CDR3 spans 15 residues. In germline, CDR1 is KGHSH, CDR2 LQKENI. CDR3 sequence (DNA): TGTGCCAGTTTCCTAGCGGGGATAAGCACAGATACGCAGTATTTT. Translated, it gives CASFLAGISTDTQYF.

This sequence joins TRBV6-1 and TRBJ2-7; D is ambiguous. V was pared by 4 bases and J by 2 bases, with 9 bases between. From germline, CDR1 is MNHNS and CDR2 SASEGT. The CDR3 consists of 13 residues. In DNA form, the CDR3 reads TGTGCCAGCAGTGTTCACAACCCCTACGAGCAGTACTTC. Its protein is CASSVHNPYEQYF.

A single count supports this clone. The rearrangement uses TRBV6-5 and TRBJ1-1; 7 bases line up with TRBD1. Germline loops: CDR1 MNHEY, CDR2 SVGAGI. Trimming cost V 2 bases and J 1 base; bases outside gene matches: 7. The CDR3 is 16 amino acids. The CDR3 here is CASSYLRQGGNTEAFF. The CDR3 coding sequence is TGTGCCAGCAGTTACCTCAGACAGGGTGGGAACACTGAAGCTTTCTTT.